This T cell receptor (beta chain) emerged from a study of blood T cell repertoires in COVID-19. At the level of the study: Acute-phase and convalescent COVID-19 samples originated in the United States, Italy and Spain. In each case, the material was cDNA or gDNA derived from T cells, B-cell-depleted T cells, or PBMCs.

The study recruited people aged 18 to 89 years across around 23 US areas. Data came from immunoSEQ multiplex PCR; TCRdb stores just in-frame clones and leaves some out. The sample records 150,000 or so clones, more than 75% being singletons. A single count supports this clone. Trimming shortened V by 5 bases and J by 2 bases, and 9 bases separated the two germline ends. CDR1 and CDR2 from the germline V gene are MDHEN and SYDVKM. The length of the CDR3 is 14 residues. Sample: PBMCs or T cells enriched from blood (not recorded which). The chain carries TRBV28 and TRBJ2-2; D is possibly TRBD2 (6 bases). The sequence came from a woman in her 30s with acute COVID-19. CDR3 DNA: TGTGCCAGCAGTCCCGGGACTAACACCGGGGAGCTGTTTTTT. Its protein product is CASSPGTNTGELFF.